The 4 T cell receptor beta chains listed next were all sequenced from one sample in a study of shared clonotypes between healthy human individuals (dated by TCRdb to the early 2020s). The library came from the immunoSEQ multiplex PCR assay. Imported from immuneACCESS, the table was reduced by TCRdb to in-frame sequences with V and J called. These copies leave out some clones; in studies compared against another copy, an unresolved V gene accounts for under half, and the cause of the remainder is not known. Within this sample are roughly 500,000 clones, with 90% to 96% of them counted one time only. The ten largest make up approximately 0.062% of the sample. The sample comprised naive CD4+ T cells sorted from blood. The meaning of the sample's cell subset or site label: CD45RA+ positively selected. The receptors shown here come from a woman aged 30 to 39 in good health.

This clone was found once. The chain uses TRBV4-3 and TRBJ2-7; perhaps TRBD2 as D (6 bases). CDR1 and CDR2 from the germline V gene are LGHNA and YSLEER. This CDR3 is built from 15 residues. With 3 bases removed from V and 6 bases from J, the gap between germline ends came to 18 bases. In nucleotides, the CDR3 is TGCGCCAGCAGCCATGGGGGGAAAGGGCTTGGCGAGCAGTACTTC. Translation: CASSHGGKGLGEQYF.

This chain links TRBV5-1 with TRBJ2-3; TRBD2 agrees at 10 bases. The CDR3 loop spans 15 amino acids. CDR1 is SGHRS, CDR2 YFSETQ, per germline. Trimming removed 4 bases from V and 1 base from J; junction bases left unmatched: 3. The CDR3 spells CASSPGLAGTDTQYF. For the CDR3, the DNA is TGCGCCAGCAGCCCTGGACTAGCGGGCACAGATACGCAGTATTTT. Full variable domain (missing parts from reference TRBV5-1 and TRBJ2-3): KAGVTQTPRYLIKTRGQQVTLSCSPISGHRSVSWYQQTPGQGLQFLFEYFSETQRNKGNFPGRFSGRQFSNSRSEMNVSTLELGDSALYLCASSPGLAGTDTQYFGPGTRLTVL.

V and J are TRBV28 and TRBJ1-2, with a tentative D call TRBD1 (6 bases). This CDR3 has 13 amino acids. The germline CDR1 and CDR2 sequences are MDHEN and SYDVKM. Trimming took 9 bases from V and 5 from J, leaving 16 bases between them. The CDR3 sequence is CASTGFYAYGYTF. In DNA form, the CDR3 reads TGTGCCAGTACAGGGTTTTATGCTTATGGCTACACCTTC.

This clone was detected a few times. The chain has TRBV6-5 and TRBJ1-2, with 12 nucleotides matching TRBD1. The CDR3 is 15 amino acids. Germline CDR1 MNHEY, CDR2 SVGAGI. Trimming at V came to 5 bases and at J to 7 bases, leaving 8 bases not matched to a gene. CDR3 amino acids: CASSAPGTGGFGYTF. The CDR3 region has the DNA TGTGCCAGCAGTGCCCCCGGGACAGGGGGCTTTGGCTACACCTTC.